Following are 7 T cell receptor beta chains from one sample sequenced in a study of T-cell reconstitution after alpha-beta-depleted transplantation in children. Unique molecular identifiers were incorporated when the TCRbeta library was constructed. TCRdb reprocessed the PCR reads via MiXCR and lists one record per CDR3 protein. Of 250,000 to 400,000 distinct CDR3 sequences in the sample, approximately 23% were seen once. Here the sequenced sample was PBMCs, mostly from graft donor cells, taken 180 days after TCRalphabeta/CD19-depleted stem cell transplant. Receptors were obtained from a male patient aged 10 to 17 who had a stem cell transplant for acute lymphoblastic leukemia, so the T cells may come from the graft donor.

This clonotype was seen repeatedly, ten times or more. The chain joins TRBV9 to TRBJ2-5; TRBD2 matches at 7 bases. From germline, CDR1 is SGDLS and CDR2 YYNGEE. The trim removed 0 bases at V and 5 bases at J, leaving 4 bases unmatched. The CDR3 covers 14 residues. The CDR3 DNA reads as TGTGCCAGCAGCGTAGGGGGGAGGGCGGAGACCCAGTACTTC. Residues: CASSVGGRAETQYF.

This chain connects TRBV5-1 to TRBJ2-3; maybe TRBD1 (6 bases). V lost 2 bases and J lost 8, with 21 bases in between. The V gene's germline CDR1 is SGHRS and CDR2 YFSETQ. The CDR3 covers 16 residues. The CDR3 region has the DNA TGCGCCAGCAGCTTACTACAGGGCGCCAAGCAGGGTACGCAGTATTTT. Amino acids: CASSLLQGAKQGTQYF. The variable domain in full, completed from reference TRBV5-1 and TRBJ2-3, reads KAGVTQTPRYLIKTRGQQVTLSCSPISGHRSVSWYQQTPGQGLQFLFEYFSETQRNKGNFPGRFSGRQFSNSRSEMNVSTLELGDSALYLCASSLLQGAKQGTQYFGPGTRLTVL.

On this clonotype itself: The missing conserved phenylalanine or tryptophan at the end of this CDR3 makes a read error likely. The V gene is TRBV5-6, the J gene TRBJ2-1; 8 positions match TRBD2. J was trimmed by 8 bases and V by 2 bases; bases with no gene match: 3. The CDR3 runs to 13 residues. CDR1 is SGHDT, CDR2 YYEEEE, per germline. CDR3: CASSLGLADEQFC. The DNA for the CDR3 is TGTGCCAGCAGCTTAGGACTAGCCGATGAGCAGTTCTGC.

The V gene is TRBV7-2, the J gene TRBJ2-1; D might be TRBD2 (6 bases). V lost 3 bases and J lost 0, with 15 bases in between. This CDR3 is 17 amino acids long. CDR1 is SGHTA and CDR2 is FQGNSA in the germline V gene. CDR3 bases: TGTGCCAGCAGCTTCCGGGACTCCGTAAGCTCCTACAATGAGCAGTTCTTC. It specifies CASSFRDSVSSYNEQFF.

This clonotype was observed a handful of times. V usage is TRBV5-5 and J usage is TRBJ1-1; D unresolved. Trimming shortened V by 2 bases and J by 3 bases, and 11 bases separated the two germline ends. This CDR3 contains 14 residues. The germline V gene has CDR1 SGHKS and CDR2 YYEKEE (reference sequence). The CDR3 loop reads CASSFSGGHTEAFF. Written as DNA, the CDR3 is TGTGCCAGCAGCTTTTCAGGAGGGCACACTGAAGCTTTCTTT. The complete variable domain, with remaining parts taken from reference TRBV5-5 and TRBJ1-1, reads DAGVTQSPTHLIKTRGQQVTLRCSPISGHKSVSWYQQVLGQGPQFIFQYYEKEERGRGNFPDRFSARQFPNYSSELNVNALLLGDSALYLCASSFSGGHTEAFFGQGTRLTVV.

This rearrangement joins TRBV4-1 to TRBJ2-1; unclear D gene. V shed 2 bases and J shed 4 bases, with 9 bases lying between them. The CDR3 spans 14 residues. CDR1 and CDR2 (germline): MGHRA, YSYEKL. CDR3 residues: CASSQPQLYNEQFF. In DNA form, the CDR3 reads TGCGCCAGCAGCCAACCCCAACTATACAATGAGCAGTTCTTC.

The table lists this clonotype with many counts. This chain connects TRBV5-1 to TRBJ2-5, with D maybe TRBD1 (6 bases). Germline V gene data show CDR1 as SGHRS and CDR2 as YFSETQ. This CDR3 region has 14 residues. Trimming took off 0 bases at V and 6 bases at J, with 12 bases between the two ends. DNA of the CDR3: TGCGCCAGCAGCTTGGATTGGGGGCTTAAGACCCAGTACTTC. It yields the protein CASSLDWGLKTQYF.